This entry describes one T cell receptor (beta chain). Its antigen remains unidentified. The sample comes from a study of cytomegalovirus exposure and HLA in healthy donors. Study-wide findings and caveats: First-cohort TCR clusters were later found to tend to co-occur in the roughly 130 validation repertoires. According to the study, 180 or so TCR beta chains were cytomegalovirus-associated.

The roughly 120-subject validation cohort, separate from the approximately 670-subject first cohort, included the donors. This table comes from immunoSEQ multiplex PCR, and its TCRdb copy is limited to in-frame clones, with some not included. The sample has 95,000 to 120,000 clones; about 85% are singletons. After removal of 3 bases from V and 6 bases from J, the junction contained 6 bases not matched to a gene. Germline-derived CDR1 and CDR2 are MRHNA and SNTAGT. This CDR3 has 15 residues. The rearrangement links TRBV6-4 to TRBJ2-7; 12 bases are shared with TRBD2. The receptor was isolated from a woman aged 18-29 years in good health and CMV-seronegative. The sequenced sample consisted of PBMCs. The chain's CDR3 is CASSELAGGQGEQYF. The DNA of the CDR3 is TGTGCCAGCAGTGAACTAGCGGGGGGTCAGGGCGAGCAGTACTTC.